This entry features one T cell receptor (beta chain) sequence. This clone turned up a few times. The antigen this receptor binds is unknown. No per-base quality is available; no much larger clone lies one base away. The sample is drawn from a study of cytomegalovirus exposure and HLA in healthy donors (dated by TCRdb to about 2017). About the full investigation: According to an earlier analysis of 587 of the donors, about 179 million T cells yielded 120 million or so unique TCR beta sequences and approximately 280 Gb of sequence data. An early release covering around 630 HLA-typed donors comprised approximately 300 gigabases of sequencing data and roughly 85 million unique TCR sequences. Of the roughly 400 genotyped donors, about 84% fell in the genetic ancestry cluster associated with self-reported Caucasian donors. The study aimed to test whether signatures of past pathogen exposure could be identified by cataloging public T cell receptors. The study profiled the T cell repertoires of 500 to 800 subjects by immunosequencing and related them to cytomegalovirus serostatus. In addition to the first cohort of 666 subjects, a separate validation cohort of around 110 different subjects was used. High-throughput TCR immunosequencing, statistical association of individual TCRs with disease status, and machine learning were combined to predict cytomegalovirus infection status. A later analysis re-analyzed previously published TCR beta repertoires from 660 or so donors and added high-resolution HLA genotyping to study TCR occurrence patterns. In the later analysis, no new phenotypic data were used to find candidate immune exposures; instead, reliance was placed on TCR beta sequences and their occurrence across donors. To decide whether each TCR beta V gene segment behaved as functional or pseudogenic, an earlier analysis of approximately 590 of the donors relied on high-throughput TCR beta sequencing. Donor age, sex, ethnicity and CMV serostatus were compiled alongside the repertoire data. Genome-wide SNP genotypes for about 60% of the roughly 700 donors were used in a later genetic analysis, which treated that subset as a discovery cohort. All discovery cohort repertoires had been generated using a single sequencing platform. HLA typing included class I and class II loci at four-digit resolution. The number of typed donors differed by locus: 629-630 for A, B, C, DRB1 and DQB1; approximately 520 for DQA1; over 600 for DPA1; and some 470 for DPB1. Because of strong linkage in the cohort, five DR-DQ haplotypes were treated as single units for association and clustering. Among about 400 genotyped donors of the cohort, an average of roughly 230,000 unique TCR beta nucleotide sequences was sequenced per donor, of which about 20% were non-productive. Study-wide conclusions, independent of this receptor: The 87-base-pair reads could not distinguish some IMGT-functional V segments, including TRBV6-2 and TRBV6-3, so those segments were excluded. A later analysis associated 17,000 or so TCR beta sequences with specific HLA alleles at a false discovery rate of 0.05. Most TCR sequences were seen in very few donors, while some public TCRs were found in many individuals. A cluster of highly shared sequence variants was judged likely to be a technical artifact of the sequencing pipeline. A few of the identified cytomegalovirus-associated TCR beta chains were confirmed in vitro to be specific for cytomegalovirus antigens. CMV serostatus was the only immune exposure information available for the cohort. An association between a missense DCLRE1C variant and V-gene and J-gene trimming of TCR beta chains was found in a later genetic analysis and replicated in an independent cohort. A further reported finding was that TCR beta sequences accurately predicted the HLA-A and HLA-B alleles for most subjects in the first cohort. A later genetic analysis reported fewer N-insertions in productive TCRs among donors in an Asian-associated ancestry cluster than the approximately 700-donor mean. A later analysis reported that several top co-occurrence clusters appeared linked to parvovirus B19, influenza, CMV and Epstein-Barr virus. Broadly in line with IMGT annotations, most TCR beta V segments showed up in productive rearrangements about 87% or about 30% of the time in an earlier analysis of 587 of the donors. In both the original and validation cohorts, the classifier was reported to diagnose cytomegalovirus status with high specificity and sensitivity. Strong co-occurrence of HLA alleles, especially DR and DQ, made assigning TCR associations to individual alleles difficult. In the study, 150 to 200 TCR beta chains were listed as associated with cytomegalovirus. Compared with equally common non-associated chains, HLA-associated TCR beta chains in a later analysis were more clonally expanded and had lower generation probabilities. Correlated functional status among segregating V segments might be attributable to linkage disequilibrium, but an unknown experimental factor could not be ruled out. Roughly uniform sequencing depth across donors was assumed in presence/absence analyses, although this assumption may not hold. According to a later analysis, most CMV-associated TCR beta chains appeared to be HLA-restricted, and the HLA associations seemed to be driven largely by CMV exposure. A later analysis found that TCR association rates varied across HLA loci, with DRB1 alleles showing the most associated TCRs and HLA-C alleles the fewest. The earlier analysis of approximately 590 of the donors excluded roughly 17 rarely observed V segments, including chromosome 9 orphons, because counts were too low. The authors suggested that the approach could potentially be extended to other disease states and immunological phenotypes. Because HLA typing was unavailable for some donors at each locus, only the typed subset was used in association tests. In this cohort, only TCR beta chains were sequenced, and detectable features were limited by the absence of alpha or paired-chain data.

Library preparation used the immunoSEQ multiplex PCR assay. For the multiplex PCR, a mixture combining 60 forward primers for TCR Vbeta segments and 13 reverse primers for TCR Jbeta segments was used. A multiplex PCR assay on genomic DNA amplified the CDR3 region of rearranged TCR beta genes. The Illumina HiSeq System was used to sequence the amplified TCR beta libraries as 87-base-pair reads. As for the original processing: A later analysis counted approximately 76 million unique TCR beta chains across the 666 repertoires, and roughly 11 million of these chains were shared by at least two donors. A nearest-neighbor algorithm error-corrected the raw reads and collapsed the reads into unique sequences, merging closely related sequences to remove PCR and sequencing errors. To assign V, D and J gene segments, CDR3 sequences were aligned to IMGT reference sequences. Each retained sequence needed at least a six-nucleotide match to both a V gene segment and a J gene segment. Rearrangements were called productive when the CDR3 lacked stop codons and stayed in frame with V and J; all others were non-productive. CDR3 was defined according to IMGT convention as the region running from the second conserved V-encoded cysteine to the conserved J-encoded phenylalanine. The earlier analysis of 587 of the donors excluded sequences that lacked an unambiguous match to a single V gene segment. In an earlier analysis of some 590 of the donors, a V segment was called functional when productive rearrangements were above 56.7%, and segregating when the standard deviation between donors exceeded 5%. To diagnose cytomegalovirus status from the catalog of TCR beta chain sequences, a statistical classification framework was built. V and J gene assignment, in a later analysis, came from comparing TCR nucleotide sequences with IMGT/GENE-DB human TR gene sequences. In a later analysis, CDR3 sequences and most-parsimonious VDJ recombination scenarios were assigned using the TCRdist pipeline. In a later analysis, each TCR beta chain was defined by its CDR3 amino acid sequence together with its V-gene family, and reads without a unique V-gene family were excluded. In a later analysis, 450 to 600 highly shared, low-generation-probability nucleotide sequences were removed to address suspected cross-contamination and a sequencing artifact. A later analysis calculated a clonal expansion index for each public chain from normalized within-repertoire ranks of inferred template counts. In a later analysis, generation probabilities were computed using a VDJ recombination model fitted to out-of-frame rearrangements, and the results were checked against IGoR. In a later analysis, TCR-TCR, TCR-HLA and TCR-CMV co-occurrence was scored with hypergeometric tests, and a repertoire-size bias correction was applied to TCR pairs. A later analysis estimated false discovery rates by permuting HLA or CMV assignments 20 times. In a later analysis, co-occurring TCRs were grouped using DBSCAN, with TCRdist sequence similarity added in when clustering inside HLA-allele-positive subsets. For co-occurrence clustering, repertoires with fewer than 30,000 or more than 120,000 public chains were excluded, along with about five repertoires with anomalous nucleotide sharing. Held by TCRdb, this immuneACCESS table contains in-frame sequences only and omits some clones. Under half of the omission traces to an unresolved V gene where checked; the cause of the rest is unknown. V and J calls and clone size are as listed in that table; D and trimming were resolved from the DNA. The sample table shows around 140,000 clones, and 77% are seen once. Of the sample, about 1% is held by the ten largest clones.

The cohort consisted of 600 or so healthy bone marrow donors. At the time of sampling, every cohort member was nominally healthy, though immune exposures that went unrecorded were likely present. The donor was CMV seronegative and was included in the group of a few hundred seronegative cohort members. A peripheral blood sample was collected from each donor, and TCR beta sequencing was performed on peripheral blood mononuclear cells. Genomic DNA was extracted from the blood cell samples with the Qiagen DNeasy Blood Extraction Kit. V is shortened by 1 base, J by 10 bases, and the region joining them spans 11 bases. The CDR1 and CDR2 encoded by the germline V gene are KGHSH and LQKENI. Spanning cysteine to phenylalanine, the CDR3 consists of 13 amino acids. The only DNA kept is the CDR3, 39 bases in frame from the first base.

Recombination connected TRBV18 to TRBJ2-1; the D gene is not confidently resolved. What was sequenced was PBMCs. This receptor was identified in an older woman in good health and CMV-seronegative. The CDR3 region reads CASSPRTLGEQFF. The DNA sequence is TGTGCCAGCTCACCACGCACACTCGGGGAGCAGTTCTTC.